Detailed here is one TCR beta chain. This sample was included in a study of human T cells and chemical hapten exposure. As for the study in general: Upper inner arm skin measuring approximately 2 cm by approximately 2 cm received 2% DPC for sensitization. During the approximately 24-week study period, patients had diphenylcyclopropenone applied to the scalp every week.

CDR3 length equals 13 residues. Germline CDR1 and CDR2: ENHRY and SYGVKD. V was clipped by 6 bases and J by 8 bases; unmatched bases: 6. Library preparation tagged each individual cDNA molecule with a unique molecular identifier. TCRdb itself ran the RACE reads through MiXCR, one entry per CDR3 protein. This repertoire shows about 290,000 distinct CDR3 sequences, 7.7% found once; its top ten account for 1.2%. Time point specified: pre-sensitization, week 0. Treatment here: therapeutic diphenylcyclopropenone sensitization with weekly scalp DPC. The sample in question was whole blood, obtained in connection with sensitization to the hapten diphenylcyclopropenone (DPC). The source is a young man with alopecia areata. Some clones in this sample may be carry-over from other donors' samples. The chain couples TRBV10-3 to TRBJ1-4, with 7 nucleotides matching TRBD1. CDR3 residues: CAIRGTAGEKLFF. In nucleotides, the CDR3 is TGTGCCATCAGGGGGACAGCAGGGGAAAAACTGTTTTTT.